The source of this T cell receptor (beta chain) is a study of blood T cell repertoires in COVID-19. About the research overall: Sites in the United States, Italy and Spain provided acute and convalescent COVID-19 samples. In each case, the material was cDNA or gDNA derived from T cells, B-cell-depleted T cells, or PBMCs.

Individuals drawn from 24 US areas were roughly 18 to 100 years old. The study counted Cohort 3 donors as recovered given two negative PCRs, clearance, or symptom resolution. With 5 bases clipped from V and 4 bases from J, the junction kept 10 bases outside the gene matches. CDR3 length: 15 residues. Germline CDR1 SGHRS, CDR2 YFSETQ. TCRdb's table, derived via immunoSEQ multiplex PCR, lists solely in-frame clones and lacks some. The data show more than 300,000 clones, 88% seen once. The sample was PBMCs or T cells enriched from blood (not recorded which). The receptor was derived from a woman between 18 and 29 years old who had recovered from COVID-19. J is TRBJ2-7 and V is TRBV5-1; the match to TRBD1 covers 9 bases. This CDR3 is CASRKQGAQGYEQYF. The CDR3 nucleotides are TGCGCCAGCAGGAAACAGGGGGCGCAGGGTTACGAGCAGTACTTC.